This T cell receptor (beta chain) came from a study of beta chain features in type 1 diabetes. The whole isolated RNA underwent reverse transcription, so sequencing captured expressed TCRB transcripts. An average roughly 3.5 million reads came from naive, central memory and regulatory T cell samples. The method was immunoSEQ multiplex PCR; TCRdb's version includes in-frame clones alone and lacks a portion of them. Found here are 970,000 or so clones, roughly 16% of them singletons; the top ten hold 0.02% to 0.025%. As regards this clone: Its specificity is not known.

Germline V lookup: CDR1 MDHEN, CDR2 SYDVKM. This CDR3 has 13 amino acids. The V segment lost 4 bases and the J segment 8 bases; nucleotides outside the gene matches: 3. Findings and caveats of the study: Within each of all four CD4+ subsets, Type 1 diabetes patients had TCRB CDR3s that were moderately but significantly shorter.

Donors underwent one heparinised blood draw, 95 to 150 mL on average. The source material was naive CD4+ T cells from blood. This receptor was obtained from a woman in her late teens or twenties in good health. The V call is TRBV28, the J call TRBJ1-3; TRBD1 aligns across 9 bases. This CDR3 reads CASSSGQGHTIYF. The CDR3 nucleotides read TGTGCCAGCAGTTCGGGACAGGGACACACCATATATTTT.